The T cell receptor beta chain under discussion was sequenced for a study of T cells in Graves' hyperthyroidism and ophthalmopathy. RNA transcripts were the template for amplifying TCR beta CDR3 regions. Primed by the HTBI set, a first-round RT-PCR was run on the TCR CDR3. TCRdb reprocessed the multiplex PCR reads via MiXCR and lists one record per CDR3 protein. The sample includes about 320,000 distinct CDR3 sequences, roughly 15% of them seen just once. This clonotype was counted ten times or more. This CDR3 region has 14 residues. Germline V gives CDR1 SGHRS, CDR2 YFSETQ. V was trimmed by 4 bases and J by 2 bases, leaving 11 bases between them.

This TCR derives from a man aged 30-40 years with Graves' hyperthyroidism. This chain uses TRBV5-1 with TRBJ2-3; D may correspond to TRBD1 or TRBD2 (5 bases each). Sample: blood. The CDR3 reads CASSPGTYTDTQYF. The CDR3 DNA sequence: TGCGCCAGCAGCCCCGGGACCTACACAGATACGCAGTATTTT.